This T cell receptor beta chain was documented in a study of T cell repertoires in cytomegalovirus infection. With regard to this clonotype: Antigen: not known.

TCRdb independently ran MiXCR on the reads; one entry per CDR3 protein. The sample shows 300,000 to 450,000 distinct CDR3 sequences, around 18% of them seen only once. General study results and limits: The cumulative frequency of public TCR beta families distinguished individuals who carried CMV together with the relevant HLA. Dominant in the ex vivo response were TCR beta clonotypes restricted by HLA-C and specific for CMV.

The CDR3 consists of 14 residues. Germline V lookup: CDR1 SGHVS, CDR2 FNYEAQ. The ends were cut back, 1 base at V and 6 bases at J, with 13 bases in the middle. The chain links TRBV7-6 to TRBJ2-7; D is perhaps TRBD2 (7 bases). The source of this sequence is a human donor in good health (CMV status not recorded). Some clones in this sample may be carry-over from other donors' samples. Sequences were obtained from PBMCs. The CDR3 sequence: CASSLGARGGEQYF. The CDR3 DNA follows: TGTGCCAGCAGCTTAGGAGCGAGGGGGGGCGAGCAGTACTTC.